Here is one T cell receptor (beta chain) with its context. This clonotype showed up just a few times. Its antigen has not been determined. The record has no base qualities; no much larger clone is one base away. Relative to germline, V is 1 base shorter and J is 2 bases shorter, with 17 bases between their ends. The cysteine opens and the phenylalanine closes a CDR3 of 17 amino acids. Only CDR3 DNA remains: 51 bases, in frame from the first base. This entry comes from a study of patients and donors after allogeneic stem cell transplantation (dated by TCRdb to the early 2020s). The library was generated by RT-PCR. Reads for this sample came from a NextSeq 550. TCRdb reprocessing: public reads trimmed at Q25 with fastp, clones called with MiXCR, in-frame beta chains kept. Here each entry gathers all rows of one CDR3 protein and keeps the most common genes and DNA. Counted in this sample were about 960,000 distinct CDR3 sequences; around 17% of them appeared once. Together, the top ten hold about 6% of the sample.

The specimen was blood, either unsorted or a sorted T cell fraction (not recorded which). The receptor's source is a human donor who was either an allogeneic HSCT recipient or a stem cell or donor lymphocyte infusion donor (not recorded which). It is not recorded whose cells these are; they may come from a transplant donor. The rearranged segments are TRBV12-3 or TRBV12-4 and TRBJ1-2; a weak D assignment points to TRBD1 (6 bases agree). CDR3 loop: CASSLEVLGGLNYGYTF. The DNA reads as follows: TGTGCCAGCAGTTTAGAAGTATTGGGGGGCTTAAACTATGGCTACACCTTC.